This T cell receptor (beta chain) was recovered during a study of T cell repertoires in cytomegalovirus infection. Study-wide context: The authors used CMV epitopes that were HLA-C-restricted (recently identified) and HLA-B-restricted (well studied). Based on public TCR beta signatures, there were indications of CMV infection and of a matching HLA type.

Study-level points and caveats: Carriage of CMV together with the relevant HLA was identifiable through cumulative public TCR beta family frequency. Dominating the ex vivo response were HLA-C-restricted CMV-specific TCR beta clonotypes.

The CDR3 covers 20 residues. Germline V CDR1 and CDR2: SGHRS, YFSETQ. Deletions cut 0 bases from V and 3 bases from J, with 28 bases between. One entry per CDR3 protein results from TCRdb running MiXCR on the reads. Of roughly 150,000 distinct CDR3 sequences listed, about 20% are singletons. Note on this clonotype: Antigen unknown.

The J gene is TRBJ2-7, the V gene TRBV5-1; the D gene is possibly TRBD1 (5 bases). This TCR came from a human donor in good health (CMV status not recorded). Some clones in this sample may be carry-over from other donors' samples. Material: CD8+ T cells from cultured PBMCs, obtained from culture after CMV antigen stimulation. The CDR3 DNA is TGCGCCAGCAGCTTGGGTCATGTCCTGGTCGACAGCCGGTCTATCTACGAGCAGTACTTC. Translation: CASSLGHVLVDSRSIYEQYF.